Listed below are T cell receptor beta chains from one sample, sequenced in a study of OX40 agonist ivuxolimab in advanced cancers. TCRdb keeps only in-frame clones here, not all; method: immunoSEQ multiplex PCR. This table has about 74,000 clones, almost 85% appearing once. Sample: CD4+ or CD8+ T cells sorted from blood, taken in a trial of the OX40 agonist ivuxolimab. Source of these receptors: an adult with an advanced solid tumor such as melanoma, head and neck, liver or kidney cancer. Each CDR3 is given with its conserved first and last residue. Each record gives: D gene, J gene, clone size, V gene, CDR3 DNA, CDR3 protein. A D gene is named only where the DNA matches it firmly. Some rows mark clone size as missing; the rest say once, few, many or name a class of expanded clone.

>.|TRBJ2-1|.|TRBV7-2
TGTGCCAGCAGCTTAGAGGGGGGGGAGCAGTTCTTC
CASSLEGGEQFF
>TRBD1|TRBJ2-2|.|TRBV5-1
TGCGCCAGCAGCACCCCCAGGACAGGGGGCTTGGCCGGGGAGCTGTTTTTT
CASSTPRTGGLAGELFF
>TRBD1|TRBJ1-5|.|TRBV7-2
TGTGCCAGCAGCTTAGTCAGGGGGGGAGGCAATCAGCCCCAGCATTTT
CASSLVRGGGNQPQHF
>.|TRBJ1-3|.|TRBV7-8
TGTGCCAGCAGCCGCAGGGCCGAAATGAGAGGAAACACCATATATTTT
CASSRRAEMRGNTIYF
>.|TRBJ2-7|.|TRBV6-1
TGTGCCAGCAGTGAGATAGGGACGGAATACGGGCAGTACTTC
CASSEIGTEYGQYF
>TRBD1|TRBJ2-7|.|TRBV10-3
TGTGCCATCAAGACAGGGGGGACGATGGGCTACGAGCAGTACTTC
CAIKTGGTMGYEQYF
>TRBD1|TRBJ2-7|.|TRBV28
TGTGCCAGCAGGCGGGACAGGGCGACCTACGAGCAGTACTTC
CASRRDRATYEQYF
>TRBD1|TRBJ1-4|once|TRBV7-9
TGTGCCAGCAGTTGGACAGGCGTGAGGGGTAATGAAAAACTGTTTTTT
CASSWTGVRGNEKLFF
>.|TRBJ1-1|.|TRBV7-2
TGTGCCAGCAGTAAGCTGAACACTGAAGCTTTCTTT
CASSKLNTEAFF
>.|TRBJ2-2|once|TRBV19
TGTGCCAGTAACCTTCAGGCGAACACCGGGGAGCTGTTTTTT
CASNLQANTGELFF
>TRBD1|TRBJ1-1|.|TRBV12-5
TGTGCTAGTGGTTTGTTACAGGGGACTGAAGCTTTCTTT
CASGLLQGTEAFF
>TRBD1|TRBJ2-3|once|TRBV11-3
TGTGCCAGCAGCTTATCCCCAGGGGGAACCACAGATACGCAGTATTTT
CASSLSPGGTTDTQYF
>.|TRBJ2-5|.|TRBV7-2
TGTGCCAGCAGCTTGGTCTCGCCAGGGTCGCGGGCCCAGTACTTC
CASSLVSPGSRAQYF
>.|TRBJ2-2|.|TRBV4-3
TGCGCCAGCAGCGAGGGGGGCGGATACACCGGGGAGCTGTTTTTT
CASSEGGGYTGELFF
>.|TRBJ1-1|.|TRBV7-9
TGTGCCAGCACCTCCGGAGGACGGATGAACACTGAAGCTTTCTTT
CASTSGGRMNTEAFF
>.|TRBJ2-1|.|TRBV11-3
TGTGCCAGCAGCCTGGAGCCGGGACTCCGCCAGTTCTTC
CASSLEPGLRQFF
>.|TRBJ1-5|.|TRBV6-6
TGTGCCAGCAGTTCTGGACGGGATCGTCAGCCCCAGCATTTT
CASSSGRDRQPQHF
>.|TRBJ2-1|.|TRBV21-1
TGTGCCAGCAGCAAAGTGGTGGACGGGAGTAACGATGAGCAGTTCTTC
CASSKVVDGSNDEQFF
>.|TRBJ2-7|.|TRBV7-2
TGTGCCAGCAGCTTCAGTCTTTTGCGGGAGCAGTACTTC
CASSFSLLREQYF
>.|TRBJ2-3|.|TRBV5-1
TGCGCCAGCAGCTTGGATCCCCAGGGAGCGAGACCCAGCACAGATACGCAGTATTTT
CASSLDPQGARPSTDTQYF
>.|TRBJ2-2|.|TRBV9
TGTGCCAGCAGCAGAGGGAATGACGCCGGGGAGCTGTTTTTT
CASSRGNDAGELFF
>.|TRBJ2-7|.|TRBV28
TGTGCCAGCAGCAGACTGAACGCCTACGAGCAGTACTTC
CASSRLNAYEQYF
>TRBD1|TRBJ2-3|.|TRBV30
TGTGCCTGCGAACCCCCCGACAGGGAGCCAGATACGCAGTATTTT
CACEPPDREPDTQYF
>.|TRBJ2-7|.|TRBV6-6
TGTGCCAGCAAACAGGGTACCTACGAGCAGTACTTC
CASKQGTYEQYF
>TRBD1|TRBJ2-1|.|TRBV6-6
TGTGCCAGTTCGACAGGGAACTACAATGAGCAGTTCTTC
CASSTGNYNEQFF
>TRBD2|TRBJ2-5|.|TRBV6-6
TGTGCCAGCAGTTACTTCGGGGGGCAAGAGACCCAGTACTTC
CASSYFGGQETQYF
>.|TRBJ2-7|.|TRBV5-5
TGTGCCAGCAGCTTGGGTGTTATGAGCTCCTACGAGCAGTACTTC
CASSLGVMSSYEQYF
>TRBD2|TRBJ2-3|.|TRBV11-3
TGTGCCAGCAGCTTAGCGACGTCGGGGGGTGGAGATACGCAGTATTTT
CASSLATSGGGDTQYF
>.|TRBJ2-2|.|TRBV30
TGTGCCTGGAGTGTACCGGGACGACGCGCCGGGGAGCTGTTTTTT
CAWSVPGRRAGELFF
>.|TRBJ1-5|once|TRBV28
TGTGCCAGCATGAGTAATGATCAGCCCCAGCATTTT
CASMSNDQPQHF
>.|TRBJ1-3|.|TRBV7-2
TGTGCCAGCAGCCCCAAAATTCGGAACACCATATATTTT
CASSPKIRNTIYF
>TRBD2|TRBJ2-3|.|TRBV5-1
TGCGCCAGCAGCTTGGAACGGGCTAGCGGGGGAACTAGCACAGATACGCAGTATTTT
CASSLERASGGTSTDTQYF
>.|TRBJ2-6|once|TRBV9
TGTGCCAGCAGCGCCACACAGGGCTTCACCTCTGGGGCCAACGTCCTGACTTTC
CASSATQGFTSGANVLTF
>.|TRBJ2-3|.|TRBV7-6
TGTGCCAGCAGCCCCATCTGGGGGGGGGCGGCAGATACGCAGTATTTT
CASSPIWGGAADTQYF
>.|TRBJ2-2|.|TRBV7-9
TGTGCCAGCAGCTTAGGACCGACCGCGAACACCGGGGAGCTGTTTTTT
CASSLGPTANTGELFF
>.|TRBJ1-2|few|TRBV5-3
TGTGCCAGAAGCCCCCCCGACAGGATCTATGGCTACACCTTC
CARSPPDRIYGYTF
>.|TRBJ2-1|.|TRBV7-3
TGTGCCAGCAGCTTAAATACTAGTCCCCTCGATGAGCAGTTCTTC
CASSLNTSPLDEQFF
>.|TRBJ2-1|once|TRBV6-5
TGTGCCAGCAGTTACTCGAGGGGTGTGAATGAGCAGTTCTTC
CASSYSRGVNEQFF
>.|TRBJ2-7|few|TRBV4-1
TGCGCCAGCAGCCGGGAGACAGGCTACGAGCAGTACTTC
CASSRETGYEQYF
>.|TRBJ1-5|.|TRBV6-5
TGTGCCAGCAGTTACAGTAGAAATCAGCCCCAGCATTTT
CASSYSRNQPQHF
>.|TRBJ1-5|.|TRBV19
TGTGCCAGTAAACTGGCGGACTATAGCAATCAGCCCCAGCATTTT
CASKLADYSNQPQHF
>TRBD1|TRBJ2-7|.|TRBV2
TGTGCCAGCAGTCGGAAGACAGGGGGGAAAAACGAGCAGTACTTC
CASSRKTGGKNEQYF
>.|TRBJ2-1|.|TRBV9
TGTGCCAGCAGCCCCTCGTGGAGCCCTTTAGATGGGGATGAGCAGTTCTTC
CASSPSWSPLDGDEQFF
>.|TRBJ2-1|once|TRBV2
TGTGCCAGCAAAAAGGTCGGGGGGCCGGCGGACAATGAGCAGTTCTTC
CASKKVGGPADNEQFF
>TRBD2|TRBJ2-1|.|TRBV19
TGTGCCAGTACCCGGACTAGCGGGAGATACAATGAGCAGTTCTTC
CASTRTSGRYNEQFF
>TRBD1|TRBJ1-2|.|TRBV19
TGTGCCAGTAGTGTACAGGGGCGGAAAGGCGGCTATGGCTACACCTTC
CASSVQGRKGGYGYTF
>.|TRBJ2-7|.|TRBV6-6
TGTGCCAGCAGCACAGGGTATGGGCAGTACTTC
CASSTGYGQYF
>.|TRBJ1-5|.|TRBV10-3
TGTGCCATCAGTGAGATAGGAGGGCAAAGAGGGCCCCAGCATTTT
CAISEIGGQRGPQHF
>TRBD1|TRBJ2-1|.|TRBV28
TGTGCCAGCAGAATGGGACAGGGAATCCATGAGCAGTTCTTC
CASRMGQGIHEQFF